One and the same sample provided the 5 T cell receptor beta chains below, sequenced in a study of T cells in Graves' hyperthyroidism and ophthalmopathy (dated by TCRdb to about 2019). The method behind the library was multiplex PCR. The sequencing machine was an Illumina HiSeq 2000. Amplification of TCR beta CDR3 regions was carried out from RNA transcripts. A first-round RT-PCR of the TCR CDR3 used the HTBI primer set with the Qiagen OneStep RT-PCR kit. TCRdb passed the public sequencing reads through fastp at Q25 and MiXCR, retaining productive beta sequences. All rows with the same CDR3 protein become a single entry with the most common DNA and genes. For this sample there are some 360,000 distinct CDR3 sequences; 15% to 20% appear just once. Roughly a sixth of the sample is taken by the ten largest. The sequenced sample was blood. These receptor sequences come from a woman aged 35 to 49 with Graves' ophthalmopathy.

This clonotype was observed at least ten times. This sequence joins TRBV12-3 or TRBV12-4 and TRBJ2-2; D unclear. Trimming took 6 bases from V and 6 from J, leaving 2 bases between them. This CDR3 spans 10 amino acids. The CDR3 protein is CASRSGELFF. In DNA form, the CDR3 reads TGTGCCAGCAGGTCCGGGGAGCTGTTTTTT.

V gene TRBV7-8 combines with J gene TRBJ2-7, with 7 bases that match TRBD2. The CDR3 has 14 amino acids. CDR1 and CDR2 (germline): SGHVS, FQNEAQ. Unmatched junction bases numbered 7, after V lost 5 bases and J lost 3 bases. The CDR3 bases are TGTGCCAGCAGCCCTGTGGCGGGAGACTACGAGCAGTACTTC. It translates to CASSPVAGDYEQYF.

The rearrangement joins TRBV3-1 to TRBJ1-2; tentatively, D is TRBD1 (5 bases). This CDR3 is 13 amino acids long. V was pared by 3 bases and J by 4 bases, with 9 bases between. Germline assignment: CDR1 LGHDT and CDR2 YNNKEL (reference sequence). CDR3 loop: CASSHYRSYGYTF. In nucleotides, the CDR3 is TGTGCCAGCAGCCACTACAGGAGCTATGGCTACACCTTC.

This clonotype was seen repeatedly, ten times or more. The chain joins TRBV4-3 to TRBJ2-7; tentative D call: TRBD2 (6 bases). The germline CDR1 and CDR2 sequences are LGHNA and YSLEER. The length of the CDR3 is 15 residues. With 4 bases removed from V and 4 bases from J, the gap between germline ends came to 17 bases. This chain's CDR3 is CASSPGTAKGYEQYF. CDR3 bases: TGCGCCAGCAGCCCAGGGACTGCCAAAGGGTACGAGCAGTACTTC.

This clonotype was recorded at least ten times. This sequence joins TRBV4-1 and TRBJ1-2; D not certain. V lost 1 base and J lost 1, with 4 bases in between. CDR1 MGHRA and CDR2 YSYEKL come from the germline V gene. The CDR3 runs to 13 residues. Here the CDR3 DNA reads TGCGCCAGCAGCCAAGGGCGTAACTATGGCTACACCTTC. It translates to CASSQGRNYGYTF.